Below, one T cell receptor beta chain is given with its context. The data stem from a study of blood T cell repertoires in COVID-19. As for the study in general: T cells, B-cell-depleted T cells, or PBMCs provided the cDNA or gDNA that served as material.

Germline V CDR1 and CDR2: SGHRS, YFSETQ. This CDR3 spans 12 amino acids. Trimming pared 4 bases from V and 7 bases from J, leaving 8 bases between. Original methodology: Reference gene primer amplification in the assay estimated nucleated cell counts. The repertoire was sequenced with immunoSEQ multiplex PCR; TCRdb's copy has only in-frame clones and lacks some. Clone size and the V and J calls come from that table; the DNA yielded D and trimming. The profile shows around 42,000 clones, around 84% of them singletons. The clonotype originates from a man between 70 and 80 years old with acute or convalescent COVID-19. This chain links TRBV5-1 with TRBJ2-2, with D uncertain. The sample taken for sequencing was peripheral blood. The CDR3 nucleotides are TGCGCCAGCAGCACCTATGGCGGGGAGCTGTTTTTT. Residues: CASSTYGGELFF.